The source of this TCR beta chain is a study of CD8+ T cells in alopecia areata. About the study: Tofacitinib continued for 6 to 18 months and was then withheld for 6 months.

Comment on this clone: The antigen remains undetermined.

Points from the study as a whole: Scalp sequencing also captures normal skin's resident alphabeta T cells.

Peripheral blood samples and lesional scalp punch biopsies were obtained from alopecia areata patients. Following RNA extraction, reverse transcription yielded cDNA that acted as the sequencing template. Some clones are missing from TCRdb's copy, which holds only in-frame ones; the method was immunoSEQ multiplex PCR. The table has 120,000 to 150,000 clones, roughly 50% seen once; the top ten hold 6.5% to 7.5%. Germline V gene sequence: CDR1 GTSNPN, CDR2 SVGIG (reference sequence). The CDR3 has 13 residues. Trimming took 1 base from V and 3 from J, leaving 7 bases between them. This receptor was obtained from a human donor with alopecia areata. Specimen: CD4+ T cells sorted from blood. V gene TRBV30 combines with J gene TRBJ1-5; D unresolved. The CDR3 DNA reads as TGTGCCTGGAGTGGTGCGATCAATCAGCCCCAGCATTTT. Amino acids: CAWSGAINQPQHF.